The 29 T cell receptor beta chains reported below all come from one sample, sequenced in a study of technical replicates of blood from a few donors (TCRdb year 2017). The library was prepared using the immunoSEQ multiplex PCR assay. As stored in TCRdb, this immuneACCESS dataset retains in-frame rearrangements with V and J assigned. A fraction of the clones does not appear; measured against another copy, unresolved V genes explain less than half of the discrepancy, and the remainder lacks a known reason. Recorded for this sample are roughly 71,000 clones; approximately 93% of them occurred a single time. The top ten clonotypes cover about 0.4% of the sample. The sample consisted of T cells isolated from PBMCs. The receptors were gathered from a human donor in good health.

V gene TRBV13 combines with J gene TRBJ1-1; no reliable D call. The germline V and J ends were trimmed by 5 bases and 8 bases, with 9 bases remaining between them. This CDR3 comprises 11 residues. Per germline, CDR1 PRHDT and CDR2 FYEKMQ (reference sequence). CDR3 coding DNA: TGTGCCAGCAGCCTGAAGGAGGAAGCTTTCTTT. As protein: CASSLKEEAFF.

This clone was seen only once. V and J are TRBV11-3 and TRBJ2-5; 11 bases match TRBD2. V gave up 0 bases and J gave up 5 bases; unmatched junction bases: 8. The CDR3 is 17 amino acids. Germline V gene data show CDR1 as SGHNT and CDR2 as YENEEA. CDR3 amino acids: CASSLERASGRFETQYF. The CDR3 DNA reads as TGTGCCAGCAGCTTAGAAAGGGCTAGCGGGAGGTTTGAGACCCAGTACTTC. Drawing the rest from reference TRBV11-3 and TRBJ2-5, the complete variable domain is EAGVVQSPRYKIIEKKQPVAFWCNPISGHNTLYWYLQNLGQGPELLIRYENEEAVDDSQLPKDRFSAERLKGVDSTLKIQPAELGDSAVYLCASSLERASGRFETQYFGPGTRLLVL.

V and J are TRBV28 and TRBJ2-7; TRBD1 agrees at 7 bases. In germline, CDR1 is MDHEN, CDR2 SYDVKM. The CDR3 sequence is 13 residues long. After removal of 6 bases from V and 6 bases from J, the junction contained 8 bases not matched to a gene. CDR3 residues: CASRTGQLGEQYF. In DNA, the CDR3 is TGTGCCAGCAGGACGGGACAGTTAGGCGAGCAGTACTTC.

The CDR3 spells CASTAGGENEKLFF. CDR3 sequence (DNA): TGTGCCAGCACCGCAGGGGGCGAGAATGAAAAACTGTTTTTT. This chain connects TRBV28 to TRBJ1-4; 8 nucleotides match TRBD1. This CDR3 has 14 residues. The V gene's germline CDR1 is MDHEN and CDR2 SYDVKM. J was trimmed by 5 bases and V by 7 bases; bases with no gene match: 6.

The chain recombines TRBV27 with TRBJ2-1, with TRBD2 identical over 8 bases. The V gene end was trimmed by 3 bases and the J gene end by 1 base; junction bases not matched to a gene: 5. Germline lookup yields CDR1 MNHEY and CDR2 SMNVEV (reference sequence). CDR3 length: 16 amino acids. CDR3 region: CASSFAASGSYNEQFF. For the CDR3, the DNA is TGTGCCAGCAGTTTCGCGGCTAGCGGGTCCTACAATGAGCAGTTCTTC.

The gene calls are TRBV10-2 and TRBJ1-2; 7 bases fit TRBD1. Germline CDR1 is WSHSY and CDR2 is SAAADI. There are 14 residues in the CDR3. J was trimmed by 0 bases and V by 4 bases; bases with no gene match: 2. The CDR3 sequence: CASSGTGPNYGYTF. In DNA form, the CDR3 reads TGCGCCAGCAGTGGGACAGGACCTAACTATGGCTACACCTTC.

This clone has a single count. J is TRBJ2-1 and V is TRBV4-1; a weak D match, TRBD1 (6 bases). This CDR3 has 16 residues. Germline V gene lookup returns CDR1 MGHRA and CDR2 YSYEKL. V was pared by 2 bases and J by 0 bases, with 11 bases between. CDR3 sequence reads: CASSQKTGSSYNEQFF. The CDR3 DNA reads TGCGCCAGCAGCCAAAAAACAGGGAGCTCCTACAATGAGCAGTTCTTC.

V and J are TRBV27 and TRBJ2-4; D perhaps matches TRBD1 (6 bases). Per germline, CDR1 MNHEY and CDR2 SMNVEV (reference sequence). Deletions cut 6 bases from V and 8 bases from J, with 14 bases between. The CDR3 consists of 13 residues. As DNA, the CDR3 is TGTGCCAGCAGCCCTACAGGGCCGGACATTCAGTACTTC. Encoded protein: CASSPTGPDIQYF.

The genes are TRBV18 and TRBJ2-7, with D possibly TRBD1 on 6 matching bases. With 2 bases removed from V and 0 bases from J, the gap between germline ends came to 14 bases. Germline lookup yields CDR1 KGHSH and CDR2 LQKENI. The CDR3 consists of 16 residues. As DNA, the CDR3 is TGTGCCAGCTCACCAACAAAGGGGGTCTCCTCCTACGAGCAGTACTTC. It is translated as CASSPTKGVSSYEQYF.

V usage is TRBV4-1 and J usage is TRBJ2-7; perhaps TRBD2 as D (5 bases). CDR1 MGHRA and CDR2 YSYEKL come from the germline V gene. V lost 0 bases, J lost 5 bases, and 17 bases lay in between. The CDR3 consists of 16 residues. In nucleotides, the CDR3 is TGCGCCAGCAGCCAAGATGACGGGGAATCGGGTGACGAGCAGTACTTC. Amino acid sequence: CASSQDDGESGDEQYF.

The CDR3 DNA reads as TGTGCCAGCAGCTTCGAGACTAGAGGGAGCAATGAGCAGTTCTTC. Its translation: CASSFETRGSNEQFF. The rearrangement uses TRBV7-6 and TRBJ2-1, with D possibly matching TRBD2 (6 bases). Per the germline V gene, CDR1 is SGHVS and CDR2 is FNYEAQ. Trimming took 3 bases from V and 6 from J, leaving 15 bases between them. This CDR3 spans 15 amino acids.

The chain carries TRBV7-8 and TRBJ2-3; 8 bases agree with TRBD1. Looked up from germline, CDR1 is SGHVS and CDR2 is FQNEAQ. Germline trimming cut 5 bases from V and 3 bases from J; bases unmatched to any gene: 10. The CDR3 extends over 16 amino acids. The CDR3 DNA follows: TGTGCCAGCAGCACCAGGACAGGGCGAGAGACAGATACGCAGTATTTT. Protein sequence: CASSTRTGRETDTQYF.

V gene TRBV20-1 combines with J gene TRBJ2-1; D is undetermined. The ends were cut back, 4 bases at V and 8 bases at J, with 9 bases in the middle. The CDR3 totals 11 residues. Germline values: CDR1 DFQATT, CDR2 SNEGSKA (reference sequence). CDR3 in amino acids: CSATDGYEQFF. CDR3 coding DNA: TGCAGTGCTACCGACGGGTATGAGCAGTTCTTC.

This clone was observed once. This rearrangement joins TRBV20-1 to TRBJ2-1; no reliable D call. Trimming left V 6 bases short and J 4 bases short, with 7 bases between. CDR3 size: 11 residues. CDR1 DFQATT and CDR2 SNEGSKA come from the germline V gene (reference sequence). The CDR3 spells CSAFLYNEQFF. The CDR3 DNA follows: TGCAGTGCCTTTCTATACAATGAGCAGTTCTTC.

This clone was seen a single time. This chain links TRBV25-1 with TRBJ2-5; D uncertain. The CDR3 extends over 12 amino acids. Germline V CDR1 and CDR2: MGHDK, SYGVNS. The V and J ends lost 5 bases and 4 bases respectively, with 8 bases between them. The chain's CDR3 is CASSPGTETQYF. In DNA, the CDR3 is TGTGCCAGCAGTCCGGGTACAGAGACCCAGTACTTC.

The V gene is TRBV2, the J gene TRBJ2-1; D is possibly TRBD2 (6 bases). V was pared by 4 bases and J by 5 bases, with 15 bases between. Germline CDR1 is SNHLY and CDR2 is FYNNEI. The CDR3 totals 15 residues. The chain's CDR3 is CASSVGTGPHNEQFF. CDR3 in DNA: TGTGCCAGCAGTGTCGGGACTGGACCCCACAATGAGCAGTTCTTC.

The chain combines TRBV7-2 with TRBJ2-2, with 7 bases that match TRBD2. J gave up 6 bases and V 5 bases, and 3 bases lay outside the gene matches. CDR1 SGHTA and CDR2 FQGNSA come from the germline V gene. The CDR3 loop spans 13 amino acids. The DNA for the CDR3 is TGTGCCAGCAGCCCTGGGGGGGCCGGGGAGCTGTTTTTT. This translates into CASSPGGAGELFF.

CDR3 amino acids: CATSTNYGYTF. Here the CDR3 DNA reads TGTGCCACCAGCACAAACTATGGCTACACCTTC. V gene TRBV15 combines with J gene TRBJ1-2; D remains ambiguous. The CDR3 is 11 residues long. CDR1 and CDR2 (germline): LNHNV, YYDKDF (reference sequence). Trimming removed 4 bases at V and 2 bases at J, with 2 bases between.

The CDR3 reads CASSPNHMTGGSNEQYF. In DNA form, the CDR3 reads TGTGCCAGCAGTCCTAATCATATGACAGGGGGCAGTAACGAGCAGTACTTC. This rearrangement joins TRBV2 to TRBJ2-7, with 10 positions matching TRBD1. CDR1 is SNHLY and CDR2 is FYNNEI in the germline V gene. The CDR3 loop spans 17 amino acids. The V and J ends lost 5 bases and 5 bases, in that order; junction bases with no gene match: 15.

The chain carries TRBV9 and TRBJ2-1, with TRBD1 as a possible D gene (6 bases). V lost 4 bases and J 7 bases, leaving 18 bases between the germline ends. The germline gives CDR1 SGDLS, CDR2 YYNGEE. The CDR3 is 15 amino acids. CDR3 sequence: CASSFSGASANEQFF. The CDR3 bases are TGTGCCAGCAGCTTCTCAGGGGCTAGTGCGAATGAGCAGTTCTTC.

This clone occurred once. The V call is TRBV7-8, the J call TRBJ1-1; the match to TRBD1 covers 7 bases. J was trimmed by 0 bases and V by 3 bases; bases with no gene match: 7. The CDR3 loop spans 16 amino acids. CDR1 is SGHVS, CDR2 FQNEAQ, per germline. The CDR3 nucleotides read TGTGCCAGCAGCTTTGGGTGGGACAGCTTGAACACTGAAGCTTTCTTT. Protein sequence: CASSFGWDSLNTEAFF.

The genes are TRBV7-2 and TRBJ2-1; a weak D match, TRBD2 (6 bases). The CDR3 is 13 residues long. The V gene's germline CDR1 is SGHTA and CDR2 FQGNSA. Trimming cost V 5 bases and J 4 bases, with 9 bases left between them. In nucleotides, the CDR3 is TGTGCCAGCAGCCCTCGGGAGTACAATGAGCAGTTCTTC. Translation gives CASSPREYNEQFF.

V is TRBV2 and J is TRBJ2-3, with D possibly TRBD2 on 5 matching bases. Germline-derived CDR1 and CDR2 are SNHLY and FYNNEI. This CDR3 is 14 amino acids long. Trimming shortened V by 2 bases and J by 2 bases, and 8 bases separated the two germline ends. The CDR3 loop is CASSELAHTDTQYF. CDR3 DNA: TGTGCCAGCAGTGAACTAGCTCACACAGATACGCAGTATTTT.

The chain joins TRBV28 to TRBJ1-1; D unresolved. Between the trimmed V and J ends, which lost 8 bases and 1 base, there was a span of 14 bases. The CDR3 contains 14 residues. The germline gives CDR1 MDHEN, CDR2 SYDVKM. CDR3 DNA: TGTGCCAGCGGATCCCTCCCGGGGAACACTGAAGCTTTCTTT. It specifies CASGSLPGNTEAFF.

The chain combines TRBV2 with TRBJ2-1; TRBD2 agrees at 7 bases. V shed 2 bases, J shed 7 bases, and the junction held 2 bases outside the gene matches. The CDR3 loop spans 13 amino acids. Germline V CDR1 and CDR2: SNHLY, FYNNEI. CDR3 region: CASSEMGGNEQFF. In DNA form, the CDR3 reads TGTGCCAGCAGTGAAATGGGGGGGAATGAGCAGTTCTTC.

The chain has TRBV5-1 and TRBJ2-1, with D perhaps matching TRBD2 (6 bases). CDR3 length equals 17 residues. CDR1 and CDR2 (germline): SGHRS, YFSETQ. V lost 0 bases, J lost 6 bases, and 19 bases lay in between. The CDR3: CASSLVSSANVINEQFF. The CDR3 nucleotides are TGCGCCAGCAGCTTGGTATCTAGCGCGAATGTTATCAATGAGCAGTTCTTC.

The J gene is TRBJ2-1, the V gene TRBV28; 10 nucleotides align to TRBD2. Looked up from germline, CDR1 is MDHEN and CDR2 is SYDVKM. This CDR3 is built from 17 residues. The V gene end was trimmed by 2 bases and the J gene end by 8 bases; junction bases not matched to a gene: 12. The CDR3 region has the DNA TGTGCCAGCAGTTTAGTGGAACTAGCGGGGCCAGGGGATGAGCAGTTCTTC. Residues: CASSLVELAGPGDEQFF.

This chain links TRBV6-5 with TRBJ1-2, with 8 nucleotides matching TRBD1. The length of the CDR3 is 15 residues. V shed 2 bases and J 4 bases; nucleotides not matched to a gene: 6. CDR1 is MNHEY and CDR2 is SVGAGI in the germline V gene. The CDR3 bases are TGTGCCAGCAGTTACGGCAGGGGGCAAGTCTATGGCTACACCTTC. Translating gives CASSYGRGQVYGYTF.

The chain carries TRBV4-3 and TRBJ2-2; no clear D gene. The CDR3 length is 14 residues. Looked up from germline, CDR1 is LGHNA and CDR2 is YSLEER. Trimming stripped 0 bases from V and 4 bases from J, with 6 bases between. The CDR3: CASSQDQFTGELFF. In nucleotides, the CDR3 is TGCGCCAGCAGCCAAGATCAATTCACCGGGGAGCTGTTTTTT.